The clone carrying this T cell receptor beta chain occurred many times. These data originate in a study of blood T cell repertoires in COVID-19. Looking at the study overall: The analysed material was cDNA or gDNA that came from T cells, B-cell-depleted T cells, or PBMCs.

Enrollees, about 18 to 90 years old, lived in approximately 25 US areas. Original handling: Amplification of reference gene primers was used by the study to estimate nucleated cell counts. The repertoire was sequenced with immunoSEQ multiplex PCR; TCRdb's copy has only in-frame clones and lacks some. V, J and clone size were drawn from that table, and D and trimming were deduced from the DNA. Here the sample spans 150,000 to 200,000 clones, about 77% being singletons. V lost 3 bases and J lost 4; bases outside the gene matches: 11. In germline, CDR1 is GTSNPN, CDR2 SVGIG (reference sequence). This CDR3 spans 17 amino acids.

The chain couples TRBV30 to TRBJ2-3; 12 bases line up with TRBD2. The sample taken for sequencing was PBMCs or T cells enriched from blood (not recorded which). This sequence was found in a woman between 50 and 59 years old with acute COVID-19. This CDR3 is CAWRRLAGEYVADTQYF. CDR3 DNA sequence: TGTGCCTGGAGGAGACTAGCGGGGGAATATGTGGCAGATACGCAGTATTTT.